The rows below give T cell receptor beta chains drawn from one sample of a study of human T cells and chemical hapten exposure. In TCRdb, the RACE reads were re-called with MiXCR into one record per CDR3 protein. The data hold 100,000 to 150,000 distinct CDR3 sequences, with approximately 10% observed a single time. Sequenced sample: whole blood. The receptors were sampled from a male donor in good health. Some clones in this sample may be carry-over from other donors' samples. CDR3s include the opening cysteine and the closing phenylalanine or tryptophan. D genes are given only for firm matches. The size entry is marked missing in some rows and otherwise reads once, few, many or a size class.

CDR3aa: CSVVTRDDQPQHF; CDR3nt: TGCAGCGTTGTGACTCGCGATGATCAGCCCCAGCATTTT; d_gene: NA; v_gene: TRBV29-1; j_gene: TRBJ1-5; len: 13; abundance: many
CDR3aa: CASTSRDGLGDGYTF; CDR3nt: TGCGCCAGCACCTCCCGAGACGGTTTGGGGGATGGCTACACCTTC; d_gene: NA; v_gene: TRBV5-1; j_gene: TRBJ1-2; len: 15; abundance: NA
CDR3aa: CSVERQLNTEAFF; CDR3nt: TGCAGCGTTGAACGACAGCTGAACACTGAAGCTTTCTTT; d_gene: NA; v_gene: TRBV29-1; j_gene: TRBJ1-1; len: 13; abundance: many
CDR3aa: CASSETSGPYNEQFF; CDR3nt: TGTGCCAGCAGCGAAACTAGCGGGCCTTACAATGAGCAGTTCTTC; d_gene: TRBD2; v_gene: TRBV11-1; j_gene: TRBJ2-1; len: 15; abundance: few
CDR3aa: CASSPDRDGYTF; CDR3nt: TGTGCCAGCTCACCGGACAGGGATGGCTACACCTTC; d_gene: TRBD1; v_gene: TRBV18; j_gene: TRBJ1-2; len: 12; abundance: NA
CDR3aa: CASSWRTRGSYNEQFF; CDR3nt: TGTGCCAGCAGCTGGAGAACTAGGGGCTCCTACAATGAGCAGTTCTTC; d_gene: NA; v_gene: TRBV7-2; j_gene: TRBJ2-1; len: 16; abundance: NA
CDR3aa: CASSLDLGMNTEAFF; CDR3nt: TGCGCCAGCAGCTTGGATCTGGGAATGAACACTGAAGCTTTCTTT; d_gene: NA; v_gene: TRBV5-1; j_gene: TRBJ1-1; len: 15; abundance: NA
CDR3aa: CASSLARAVSGANVLTF; CDR3nt: TGCGCCAGCAGCTTGGCTAGGGCAGTCTCTGGGGCCAACGTCCTGACTTTC; d_gene: NA; v_gene: TRBV5-1; j_gene: TRBJ2-6; len: 17; abundance: many
CDR3aa: CASSPDSRLYGYTF; CDR3nt: TGTGCCAGCAGTCCGGACAGTCGACTTTATGGCTACACCTTC; d_gene: NA; v_gene: TRBV27; j_gene: TRBJ1-2; len: 14; abundance: few
CDR3aa: CASSHWRRGHNEQFF; CDR3nt: TGTGCCAGCAGCCACTGGCGCAGGGGGCACAATGAGCAGTTCTTC; d_gene: TRBD1; v_gene: TRBV7-8; j_gene: TRBJ2-1; len: 15; abundance: many
CDR3aa: CASRIQGWAYEQYF; CDR3nt: TGTGCCAGCAGGATTCAGGGTTGGGCCTACGAGCAGTACTTC; d_gene: NA; v_gene: TRBV27; j_gene: TRBJ2-7; len: 14; abundance: few
CDR3aa: CASSLGQIDEQFF; CDR3nt: TGTGCCAGCAGTTTAGGGCAGATAGATGAGCAGTTCTTC; d_gene: NA; v_gene: TRBV27; j_gene: TRBJ2-1; len: 13; abundance: many
CDR3aa: CASSHTGGGTEAFF; CDR3nt: TGTGCCAGCAGCCATACAGGGGGGGGCACTGAAGCTTTCTTT; d_gene: TRBD1; v_gene: TRBV7-2; j_gene: TRBJ1-1; len: 14; abundance: few
CDR3aa: CASSLVSPSTDTQYF; CDR3nt: TGCGCCAGCAGCTTGGTTAGCCCCAGCACAGATACGCAGTATTTT; d_gene: NA; v_gene: TRBV5-1; j_gene: TRBJ2-3; len: 15; abundance: NA
CDR3aa: CAISERDQPQHF; CDR3nt: TGTGCCATCAGTGAGAGGGATCAGCCCCAGCATTTT; d_gene: NA; v_gene: TRBV10-3; j_gene: TRBJ1-5; len: 12; abundance: NA
CDR3aa: CASSYGTDGDEQYF; CDR3nt: TGTGCCAGCAGTTACGGGACAGACGGGGACGAGCAGTACTTC; d_gene: TRBD1; v_gene: TRBV6-2/TRBV6-3; j_gene: TRBJ2-7; len: 14; abundance: NA
CDR3aa: CASSYSGKGTGELFF; CDR3nt: TGTGCCAGCAGTTATAGCGGGAAGGGCACCGGGGAGCTGTTTTTT; d_gene: TRBD2; v_gene: TRBV6-5; j_gene: TRBJ2-2; len: 15; abundance: few
CDR3aa: CASSDGVRGAEQYF; CDR3nt: TGTGCCAGCAGTGACGGAGTTAGAGGCGCAGAGCAGTACTTC; d_gene: NA; v_gene: TRBV25-1; j_gene: TRBJ2-7; len: 14; abundance: few
CDR3aa: CSARPLGYTGELFF; CDR3nt: TGCAGTGCTAGGCCTTTGGGGTACACCGGGGAGCTGTTTTTT; d_gene: NA; v_gene: TRBV20-1; j_gene: TRBJ2-2; len: 14; abundance: NA
CDR3aa: CASSPSRQNPPLHF; CDR3nt: TGTGCCAGCAGCCCTTCGAGACAGAATCCACCCCTCCACTTT; d_gene: NA; v_gene: TRBV3-1; j_gene: TRBJ1-6; len: 14; abundance: NA
CDR3aa: CASSQDGSAGTDTQYF; CDR3nt: TGCGCCAGCAGCCAAGATGGAAGCGCGGGCACAGATACGCAGTATTTT; d_gene: NA; v_gene: TRBV4-3; j_gene: TRBJ2-3; len: 16; abundance: NA
CDR3aa: CSGQAGGMDNEQFF; CDR3nt: TGCAGCGGACAAGCGGGGGGAATGGACAATGAGCAGTTCTTC; d_gene: TRBD2; v_gene: TRBV29-1; j_gene: TRBJ2-1; len: 14; abundance: NA
CDR3aa: CASSISRANYGYTF; CDR3nt: TGTGCCAGCAGTATCTCCAGGGCAAACTATGGCTACACCTTC; d_gene: NA; v_gene: TRBV6-2/TRBV6-3; j_gene: TRBJ1-2; len: 14; abundance: NA
CDR3aa: CSQGRTEAFF; CDR3nt: TGCAGCCAAGGACGCACTGAAGCTTTCTTT; d_gene: NA; v_gene: TRBV29-1; j_gene: TRBJ1-1; len: 10; abundance: many
CDR3aa: CASGLVPPAGKGTDTQYF; CDR3nt: TGTGCTAGTGGTTTGGTACCCCCGGCAGGGAAGGGCACAGATACGCAGTATTTT; d_gene: NA; v_gene: TRBV12-5; j_gene: TRBJ2-3; len: 18; abundance: few
CDR3aa: CASSSVQGKYEQYF; CDR3nt: TGTGCCAGCAGCTCGGTTCAGGGAAAGTACGAGCAGTACTTC; d_gene: NA; v_gene: TRBV7-9; j_gene: TRBJ2-7; len: 14; abundance: few
CDR3aa: CSASGGTGSSPLHF; CDR3nt: TGCAGTGCTAGTGGGGGGACAGGGTCCTCACCCCTCCACTTT; d_gene: TRBD1; v_gene: TRBV20-1; j_gene: TRBJ1-6; len: 14; abundance: many
CDR3aa: CASSEGAGGQPQHF; CDR3nt: TGTGCCAGCAGCGAGGGAGCAGGGGGACAGCCCCAGCATTTT; d_gene: TRBD1; v_gene: TRBV9; j_gene: TRBJ1-5; len: 14; abundance: many
CDR3aa: CAFSPDRSTDTQYF; CDR3nt: TGTGCCTTCAGCCCGGACAGGAGCACAGATACGCAGTATTTT; d_gene: TRBD1; v_gene: TRBV10-3; j_gene: TRBJ2-3; len: 14; abundance: NA
CDR3aa: CSARWSGGGNIQYF; CDR3nt: TGCAGTGCTAGATGGTCCGGGGGGGGAAACATTCAGTACTTC; d_gene: TRBD2; v_gene: TRBV20-1; j_gene: TRBJ2-4; len: 14; abundance: NA
CDR3aa: CAIRGQGASYEQYF; CDR3nt: TGTGCCATCAGAGGACAGGGGGCCTCCTACGAGCAGTACTTC; d_gene: TRBD1; v_gene: TRBV10-3; j_gene: TRBJ2-7; len: 14; abundance: few
CDR3aa: CSVGGTRAYNEQFF; CDR3nt: TGCAGCGTCGGGGGGACTAGGGCCTACAATGAGCAGTTCTTC; d_gene: TRBD2; v_gene: TRBV29-1; j_gene: TRBJ2-1; len: 14; abundance: NA
CDR3aa: CASSAGQGARGLAGEQYF; CDR3nt: TGTGCCAGCAGTGCGGGACAGGGGGCGCGCGGACTAGCGGGGGAGCAGTACTTC; d_gene: NA; v_gene: TRBV6-1; j_gene: TRBJ2-7; len: 18; abundance: NA
CDR3aa: CSARVQTSGGGTQYF; CDR3nt: TGCAGTGCTAGAGTACAGACTAGCGGAGGGGGGACCCAGTACTTC; d_gene: TRBD2; v_gene: TRBV20-1; j_gene: TRBJ2-5; len: 15; abundance: many
CDR3aa: CSVWASGQGLLETQYF; CDR3nt: TGCAGCGTTTGGGCCTCGGGACAGGGGCTCTTGGAGACCCAGTACTTC; d_gene: TRBD1; v_gene: TRBV29-1; j_gene: TRBJ2-5; len: 16; abundance: NA
CDR3aa: CSAIWQETQYF; CDR3nt: TGCAGTGCTATCTGGCAAGAGACCCAGTACTTC; d_gene: NA; v_gene: TRBV20-1; j_gene: TRBJ2-5; len: 11; abundance: many
CDR3aa: CASSLAPSGRELYNEQFF; CDR3nt: TGTGCCAGCAGCTTAGCCCCGAGTGGGAGAGAACTTTACAATGAGCAGTTCTTC; d_gene: NA; v_gene: TRBV7-7; j_gene: TRBJ2-1; len: 18; abundance: NA
CDR3aa: CASSYRKRTGIFGYTF; CDR3nt: TGTGCCAGCAGTTACCGAAAACGGACAGGGATTTTTGGCTACACCTTC; d_gene: TRBD1; v_gene: TRBV6-2/TRBV6-3; j_gene: TRBJ1-2; len: 16; abundance: many
CDR3aa: CASSQGGKNTEAFF; CDR3nt: TGTGCCAGCAGTCAGGGTGGGAAGAACACTGAAGCTTTCTTT; d_gene: NA; v_gene: TRBV6-5; j_gene: TRBJ1-1; len: 14; abundance: NA
CDR3aa: CSATTPPRTSGQETQYF; CDR3nt: TGCAGTGCTACCACGCCACCCAGGACTAGCGGCCAAGAGACCCAGTACTTC; d_gene: TRBD2; v_gene: TRBV20-1; j_gene: TRBJ2-5; len: 17; abundance: many
CDR3aa: CASSYAQAGTNYGYTF; CDR3nt: TGTGCCAGCAGTTACGCCCAGGCCGGCACTAACTATGGCTACACCTTC; d_gene: NA; v_gene: TRBV6-5; j_gene: TRBJ1-2; len: 16; abundance: few
CDR3aa: CASSFSGANVLTF; CDR3nt: TGTGCCAGCAGTTTCTCTGGGGCCAACGTCCTGACTTTC; d_gene: NA; v_gene: TRBV6-5; j_gene: TRBJ2-6; len: 13; abundance: once
CDR3aa: CSARDWTYEQYF; CDR3nt: TGCAGTGCTAGAGATTGGACCTACGAGCAGTACTTC; d_gene: NA; v_gene: TRBV20-1; j_gene: TRBJ2-7; len: 12; abundance: many
CDR3aa: CASSSWTGYEQYF; CDR3nt: TGTGCCAGCAGTTCCTGGACGGGATACGAGCAGTACTTC; d_gene: NA; v_gene: TRBV6-5; j_gene: TRBJ2-7; len: 13; abundance: many
CDR3aa: CASSSGNTEAFF; CDR3nt: TGTGCCAGCAGTTCAGGGAACACTGAAGCTTTCTTT; d_gene: NA; v_gene: TRBV6-5; j_gene: TRBJ1-1; len: 12; abundance: many
CDR3aa: CASSSSAGEPYNEQFF; CDR3nt: TGTGCCAGCAGCTCCTCAGCGGGAGAACCCTACAATGAGCAGTTCTTC; d_gene: TRBD2; v_gene: TRBV7-9; j_gene: TRBJ2-1; len: 16; abundance: NA
CDR3aa: CASHTGGSSYNSPLHF; CDR3nt: TGTGCCAGCCATACAGGGGGCAGCTCCTATAATTCACCCCTCCACTTT; d_gene: TRBD1; v_gene: TRBV27; j_gene: TRBJ1-6; len: 16; abundance: NA
CDR3aa: CASGDRVYNEQFF; CDR3nt: TGTGCCAGCGGGGACAGGGTTTACAATGAGCAGTTCTTC; d_gene: TRBD1; v_gene: TRBV6-1; j_gene: TRBJ2-1; len: 13; abundance: few
CDR3aa: CASSLDQGGKGEQFF; CDR3nt: TGTGCCAGCAGCTTAGACCAGGGGGGGAAAGGTGAGCAGTTCTTC; d_gene: NA; v_gene: TRBV7-8; j_gene: TRBJ2-1; len: 15; abundance: few
CDR3aa: CSARGRLSTDTQYF; CDR3nt: TGCAGTGCTAGGGGGAGACTCAGCACAGATACGCAGTATTTT; d_gene: NA; v_gene: TRBV20-1; j_gene: TRBJ2-3; len: 14; abundance: few
CDR3aa: CASRISFGTDPYEQYF; CDR3nt: TGTGCCAGCAGGATTAGTTTTGGGACAGACCCCTACGAGCAGTACTTC; d_gene: TRBD1; v_gene: TRBV7-2; j_gene: TRBJ2-7; len: 16; abundance: few
CDR3aa: CASSLGAGTGPSYGYTF; CDR3nt: TGTGCCAGCAGCTTAGGTGCCGGGACAGGCCCTTCCTATGGCTACACCTTC; d_gene: TRBD1; v_gene: TRBV7-6; j_gene: TRBJ1-2; len: 17; abundance: many
CDR3aa: CASSVQGSSYEQYF; CDR3nt: TGTGCCAGCAGTGTTCAGGGGAGCTCCTACGAGCAGTACTTC; d_gene: NA; v_gene: TRBV2; j_gene: TRBJ2-7; len: 14; abundance: NA
CDR3aa: CASSPSGTGGLEQYF; CDR3nt: TGTGCCAGCAGTCCCTCCGGGACAGGGGGCCTCGAGCAGTACTTC; d_gene: TRBD1; v_gene: TRBV28; j_gene: TRBJ2-7; len: 15; abundance: NA